Sequencing of this T cell receptor beta chain was carried out in a study of blood T cell repertoires in COVID-19. This clone appeared a few times. Germline V lookup: CDR1 MGHRA, CDR2 YSYEKL. This CDR3 region has 15 residues. The J segment lost 0 bases and the V segment lost 8 bases, leaving 9 bases of the junction unmatched. The assay was immunoSEQ multiplex PCR, and TCRdb's table has in-frame clones only and misses some. The sample includes roughly 400,000 clones, roughly 90% seen only once; the top ten take over 0.7%. The chain links TRBV4-1 to TRBJ1-2; 7 nucleotides line up with TRBD1. The TCR originated in a woman aged 35 to 49 who had been exposed to COVID-19. Source material: PBMCs or T cells enriched from blood (not recorded which). CDR3: CASSAGQGANYGYTF. DNA for the CDR3: TGCGCCAGCTCGGCAGGGCAGGGGGCTAACTATGGCTACACCTTC.